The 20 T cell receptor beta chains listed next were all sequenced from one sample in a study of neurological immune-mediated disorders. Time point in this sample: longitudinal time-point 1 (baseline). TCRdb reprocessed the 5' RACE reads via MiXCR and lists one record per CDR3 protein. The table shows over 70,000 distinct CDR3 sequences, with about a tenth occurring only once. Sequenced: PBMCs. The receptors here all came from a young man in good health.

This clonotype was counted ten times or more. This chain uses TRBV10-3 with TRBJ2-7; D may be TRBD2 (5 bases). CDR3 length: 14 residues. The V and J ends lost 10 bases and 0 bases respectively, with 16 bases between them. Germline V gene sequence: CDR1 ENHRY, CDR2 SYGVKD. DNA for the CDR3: TGTGCCACCGAGCGGACTGGGAGCTCCTACGAGCAGTACTTC. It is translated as CATERTGSSYEQYF.

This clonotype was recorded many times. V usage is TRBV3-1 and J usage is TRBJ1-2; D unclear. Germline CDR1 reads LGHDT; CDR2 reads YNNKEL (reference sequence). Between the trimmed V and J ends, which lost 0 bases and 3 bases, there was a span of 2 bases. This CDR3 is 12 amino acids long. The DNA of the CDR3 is TGTGCCAGCAGCCAAGATCACTATGGCTACACCTTC. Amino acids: CASSQDHYGYTF.

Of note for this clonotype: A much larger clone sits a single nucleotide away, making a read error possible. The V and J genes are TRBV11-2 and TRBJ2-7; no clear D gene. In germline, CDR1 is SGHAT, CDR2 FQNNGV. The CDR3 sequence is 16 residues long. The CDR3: CANSLTGQTVSYEQYF. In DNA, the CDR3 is TGTGCCAACAGCTTAACCGGCCAAACTGTGAGCTACGAGCAGTACTTC.

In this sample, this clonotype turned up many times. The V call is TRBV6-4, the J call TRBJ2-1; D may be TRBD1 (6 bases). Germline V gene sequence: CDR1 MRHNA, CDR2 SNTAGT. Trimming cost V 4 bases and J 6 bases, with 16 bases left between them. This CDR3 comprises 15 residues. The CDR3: CASSVAPGAGNEQFF. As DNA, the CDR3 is TGTGCCAGCAGTGTGGCCCCAGGGGCTGGCAATGAGCAGTTCTTC.

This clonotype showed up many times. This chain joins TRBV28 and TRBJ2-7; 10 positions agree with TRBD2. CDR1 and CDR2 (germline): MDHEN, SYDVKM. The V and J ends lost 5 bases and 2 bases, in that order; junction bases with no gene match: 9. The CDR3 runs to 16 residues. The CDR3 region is CASSTTGLATPYEQYF. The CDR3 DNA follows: TGTGCCAGCAGTACCACGGGACTAGCGACTCCCTACGAGCAGTACTTC.

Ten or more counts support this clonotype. CDR3 bases: TGTGCCAGCAGTGGGGACTTTAGCAATCAGCCCCAGCATTTT. Translation gives CASSGDFSNQPQHF. This chain uses TRBV2 with TRBJ1-5; weak D call: TRBD1 (5 bases). Germline assignment: CDR1 SNHLY and CDR2 FYNNEI. Trimming cost V 4 bases and J 0 bases, with 7 bases left between them. This CDR3 spans 14 amino acids.

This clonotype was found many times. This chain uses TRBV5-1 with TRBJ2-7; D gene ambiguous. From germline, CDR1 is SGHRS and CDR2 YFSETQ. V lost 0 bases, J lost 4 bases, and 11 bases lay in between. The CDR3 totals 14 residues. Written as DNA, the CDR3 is TGCGCCAGCAGCTTGGATAGACGTGGGTACGAGCAGTACTTC. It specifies CASSLDRRGYEQYF.

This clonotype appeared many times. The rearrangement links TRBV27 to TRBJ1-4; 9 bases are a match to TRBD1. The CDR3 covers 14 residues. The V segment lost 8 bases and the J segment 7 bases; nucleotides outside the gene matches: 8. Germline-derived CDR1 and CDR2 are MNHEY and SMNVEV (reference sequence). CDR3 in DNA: TGTGCCAGCTTGGCTCGGACAGGGGCTGAAAAACTGTTTTTT. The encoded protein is CASLARTGAEKLFF.

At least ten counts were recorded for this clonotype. The CDR3 DNA sequence: TGTGCCAGCAGCTACCAATCGCTCGATTCACCCCTCCACTTT. Encoded protein: CASSYQSLDSPLHF. The chain links TRBV6-6 to TRBJ1-6; D is unclear. V dropped 6 bases and J dropped 8 bases, with 14 bases sitting between them. The CDR3 is made up of 14 amino acids. Germline-derived CDR1 and CDR2 are MNHNY and SVGAGI (reference sequence).

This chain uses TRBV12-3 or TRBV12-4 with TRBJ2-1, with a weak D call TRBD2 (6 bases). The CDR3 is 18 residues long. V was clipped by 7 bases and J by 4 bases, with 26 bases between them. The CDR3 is CASTSPISGRASYNEQFF. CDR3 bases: TGTGCCAGCACCTCGCCTATTAGCGGCCGGGCCTCATACAATGAGCAGTTCTTC.

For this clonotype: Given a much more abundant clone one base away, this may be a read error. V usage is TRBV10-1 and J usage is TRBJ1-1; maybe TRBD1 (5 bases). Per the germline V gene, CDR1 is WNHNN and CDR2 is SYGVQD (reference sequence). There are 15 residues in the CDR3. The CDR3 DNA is TGCGTCAGCAGTGGATTGCGGGGCTTGGACACTGAAGCTTTCTTT. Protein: CVSSGLRGLDTEAFF.

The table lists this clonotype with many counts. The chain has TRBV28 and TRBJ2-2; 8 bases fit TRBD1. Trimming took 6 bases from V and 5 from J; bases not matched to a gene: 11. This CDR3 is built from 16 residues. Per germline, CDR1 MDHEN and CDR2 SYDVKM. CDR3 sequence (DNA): TGTGCCAGCAGGGGTATAGACAGGGGCGAGACCGGGGAGCTGTTTTTT. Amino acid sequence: CASRGIDRGETGELFF.

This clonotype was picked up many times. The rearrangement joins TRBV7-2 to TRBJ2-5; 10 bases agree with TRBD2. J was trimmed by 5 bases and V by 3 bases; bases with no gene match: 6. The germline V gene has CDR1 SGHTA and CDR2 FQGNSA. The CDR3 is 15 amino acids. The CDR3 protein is CASSFGLAGDETQYF. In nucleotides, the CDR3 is TGTGCCAGCAGCTTTGGCCTAGCGGGAGATGAGACCCAGTACTTC.

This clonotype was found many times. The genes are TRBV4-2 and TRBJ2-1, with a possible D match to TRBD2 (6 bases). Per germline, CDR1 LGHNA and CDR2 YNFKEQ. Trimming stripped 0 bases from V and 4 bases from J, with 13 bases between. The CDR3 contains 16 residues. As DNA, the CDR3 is TGTGCCAGCAGCCAAGAGGGCCCGGGGGAATACAATGAGCAGTTCTTC. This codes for CASSQEGPGEYNEQFF.

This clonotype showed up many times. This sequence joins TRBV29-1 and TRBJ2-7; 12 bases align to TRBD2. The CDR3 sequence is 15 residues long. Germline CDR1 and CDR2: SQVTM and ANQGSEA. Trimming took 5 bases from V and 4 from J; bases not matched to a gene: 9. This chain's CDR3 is CSVYTTSGRAYEQYF. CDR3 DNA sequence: TGCAGCGTTTACACGACTAGCGGGAGAGCTTACGAGCAGTACTTC.

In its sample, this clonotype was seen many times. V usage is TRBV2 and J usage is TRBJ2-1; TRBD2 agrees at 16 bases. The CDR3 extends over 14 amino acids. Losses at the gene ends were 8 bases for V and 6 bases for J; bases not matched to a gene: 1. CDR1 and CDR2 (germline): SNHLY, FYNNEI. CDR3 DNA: TGTGCCAGCGGGACTAGCGGGAGGGGCAATGAGCAGTTCTTC. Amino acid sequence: CASGTSGRGNEQFF.

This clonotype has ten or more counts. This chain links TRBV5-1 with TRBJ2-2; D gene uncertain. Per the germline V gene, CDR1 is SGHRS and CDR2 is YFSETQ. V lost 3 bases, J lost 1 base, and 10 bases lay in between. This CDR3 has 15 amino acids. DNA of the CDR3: TGCGCCAGCAGCTCCGGGTCTTTGAACACCGGGGAGCTGTTTTTT. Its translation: CASSSGSLNTGELFF.

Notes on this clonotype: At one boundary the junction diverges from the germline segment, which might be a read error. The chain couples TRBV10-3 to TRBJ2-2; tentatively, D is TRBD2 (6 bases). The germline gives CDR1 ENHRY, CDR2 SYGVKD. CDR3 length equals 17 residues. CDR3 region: CAIRGELGTPNGGELFF. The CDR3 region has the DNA TGTGCCATCAGGGGGGAGCTGGGAACCCCTAACGGCGGGGAACTGTTTTTT.

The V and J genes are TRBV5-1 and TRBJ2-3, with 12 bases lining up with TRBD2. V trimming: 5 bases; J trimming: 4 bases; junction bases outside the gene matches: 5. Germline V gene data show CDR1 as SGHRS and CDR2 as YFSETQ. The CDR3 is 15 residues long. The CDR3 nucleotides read TGCGCCAGCAGTCGGGGACTAGCGGGTGCAGATACGCAGTATTTT. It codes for CASSRGLAGADTQYF.

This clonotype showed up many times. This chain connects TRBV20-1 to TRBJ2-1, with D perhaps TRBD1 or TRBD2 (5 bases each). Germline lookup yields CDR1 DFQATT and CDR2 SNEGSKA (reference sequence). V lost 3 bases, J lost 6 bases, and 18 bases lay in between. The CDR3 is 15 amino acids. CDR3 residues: CSARLNRDPFNEQFF. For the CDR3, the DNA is TGCAGTGCTAGGCTAAACCGGGACCCCTTCAATGAGCAGTTCTTC.